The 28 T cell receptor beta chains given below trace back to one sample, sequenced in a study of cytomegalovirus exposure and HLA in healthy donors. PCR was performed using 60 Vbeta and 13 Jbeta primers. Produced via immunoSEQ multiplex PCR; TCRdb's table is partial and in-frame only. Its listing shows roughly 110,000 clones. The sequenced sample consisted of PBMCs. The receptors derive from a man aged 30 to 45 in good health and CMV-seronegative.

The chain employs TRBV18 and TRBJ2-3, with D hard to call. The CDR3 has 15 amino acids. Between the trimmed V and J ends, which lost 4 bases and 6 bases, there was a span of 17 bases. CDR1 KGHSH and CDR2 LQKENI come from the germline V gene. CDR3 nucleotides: TGTGCCAGCTCACTGACAACTGGGCCTGGGGATACGCAGTATTTT. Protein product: CASSLTTGPGDTQYF.

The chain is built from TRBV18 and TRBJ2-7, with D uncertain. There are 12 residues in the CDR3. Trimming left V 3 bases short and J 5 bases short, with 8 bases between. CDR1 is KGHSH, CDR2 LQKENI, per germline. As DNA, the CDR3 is TGTGCCAGCTCACCGACGAGCGACGAGCAGTACTTC. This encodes CASSPTSDEQYF. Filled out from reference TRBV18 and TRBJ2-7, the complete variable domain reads NAGVMQNPRHLVRRRGQEARLRCSPMKGHSHVYWYRQLPEEGLKFMVYLQKENIIDESGMPKERFSAEFPKEGPSILRIQQVVRGDSAAYFCASSPTSDEQYFGPGTRLTVT.

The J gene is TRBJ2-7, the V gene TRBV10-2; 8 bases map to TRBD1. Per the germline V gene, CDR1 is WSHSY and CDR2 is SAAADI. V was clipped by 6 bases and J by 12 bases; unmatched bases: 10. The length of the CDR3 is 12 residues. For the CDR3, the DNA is TGCGCCAGCAGGGACAGGGTCTATGAGGGGTACTTC. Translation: CASRDRVYEGYF.

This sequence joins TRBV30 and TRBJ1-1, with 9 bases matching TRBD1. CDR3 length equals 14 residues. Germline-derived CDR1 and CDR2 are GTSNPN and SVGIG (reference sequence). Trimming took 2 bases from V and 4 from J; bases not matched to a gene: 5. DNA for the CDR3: TGTGCCTGGAGTCCCGGACAGGGGAGCACTGAAGCTTTCTTT. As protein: CAWSPGQGSTEAFF. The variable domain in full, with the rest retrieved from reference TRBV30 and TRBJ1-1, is SQTIHQWPATLVQPVGSPLSLECTVEGTSNPNLYWYRQAAGRGLQLLFYSVGIGQISSEVPQNLSASRPQDRQFILSSKKLLLSDSGFYLCAWSPGQGSTEAFFGQGTRLTVV.

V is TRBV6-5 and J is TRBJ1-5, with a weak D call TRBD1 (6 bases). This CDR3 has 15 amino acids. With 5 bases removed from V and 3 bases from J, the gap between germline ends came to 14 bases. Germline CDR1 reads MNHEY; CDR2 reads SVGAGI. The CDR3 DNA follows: TGTGCCAGCAGTCTTCAGGGGTCCGCCAATCAGCCCCAGCATTTT. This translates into CASSLQGSANQPQHF.

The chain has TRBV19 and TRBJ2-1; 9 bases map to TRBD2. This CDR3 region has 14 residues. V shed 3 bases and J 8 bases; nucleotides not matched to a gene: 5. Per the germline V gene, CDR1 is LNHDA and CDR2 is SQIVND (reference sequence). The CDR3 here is CASSILAGLDEQFF. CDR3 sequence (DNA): TGTGCCAGTAGTATTCTAGCGGGGTTGGATGAGCAGTTCTTC.

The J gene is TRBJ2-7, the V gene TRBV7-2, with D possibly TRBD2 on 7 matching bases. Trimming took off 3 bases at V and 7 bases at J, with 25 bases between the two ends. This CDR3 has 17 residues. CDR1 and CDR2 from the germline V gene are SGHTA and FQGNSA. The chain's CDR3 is CASSFPLRGAASREQYF. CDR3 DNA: TGTGCCAGCAGCTTTCCTCTACGGGGGGCCGCCTCGCGGGAGCAGTACTTC.

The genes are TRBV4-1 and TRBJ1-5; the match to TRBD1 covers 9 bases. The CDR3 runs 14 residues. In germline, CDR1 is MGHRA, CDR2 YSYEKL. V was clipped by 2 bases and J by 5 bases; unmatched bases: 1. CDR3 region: CASSQRQGDQPQHF. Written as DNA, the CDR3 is TGCGCCAGCAGCCAACGACAGGGGGATCAGCCCCAGCATTTT.

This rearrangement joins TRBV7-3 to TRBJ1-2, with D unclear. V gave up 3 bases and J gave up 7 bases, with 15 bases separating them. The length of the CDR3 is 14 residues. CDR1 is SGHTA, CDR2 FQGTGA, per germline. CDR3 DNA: TGTGCCAGCAGCTTGGCAGCACGGGGTGGTGGCTACACCTTC. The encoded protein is CASSLAARGGGYTF.

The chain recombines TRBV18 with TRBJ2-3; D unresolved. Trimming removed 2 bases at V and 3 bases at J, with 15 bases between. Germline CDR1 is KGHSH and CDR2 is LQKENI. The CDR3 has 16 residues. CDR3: CASSPYSLSATDTQYF. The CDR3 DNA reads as TGTGCCAGCTCACCATATTCACTATCCGCTACAGATACGCAGTATTTT.

The CDR3 here is CASTLGQGYSYEQYF. Written as DNA, the CDR3 is TGTGCCAGCACCCTCGGACAGGGGTACTCCTACGAGCAGTACTTC. This chain joins TRBV6-1 and TRBJ2-7; 9 bases line up with TRBD1. Germline trimming cut 7 bases from V and 0 bases from J; bases unmatched to any gene: 7. The CDR3 is made up of 15 amino acids. The germline V gene encodes CDR1 MNHNS and CDR2 SASEGT.

The CDR3 here is CASLRVGPDGYTF. CDR3 bases: TGTGCCAGCCTCAGGGTAGGGCCCGATGGCTACACCTTC. The V call is TRBV6-4, the J call TRBJ1-2; D might be TRBD1 (5 bases). Germline loops: CDR1 MRHNA, CDR2 SNTAGT. The CDR3 loop spans 13 amino acids. The ends were cut back, 8 bases at V and 6 bases at J, with 16 bases in the middle.

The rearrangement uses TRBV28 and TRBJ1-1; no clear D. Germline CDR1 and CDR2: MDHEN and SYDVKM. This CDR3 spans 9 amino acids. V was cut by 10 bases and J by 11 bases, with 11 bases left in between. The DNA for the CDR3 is TGTGCCACTGGGAGAGGGGCTTTCTTT. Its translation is CATGRGAFF. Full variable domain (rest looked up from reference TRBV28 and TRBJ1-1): DVKVTQSSRYLVKRTGEKVFLECVQDMDHENMFWYRQDPGLGLRLIYFSYDVKMKEKGDIPEGYSVSREKKERFSLILESASTNQTSMYLCATGRGAFFGQGTRLTVV.

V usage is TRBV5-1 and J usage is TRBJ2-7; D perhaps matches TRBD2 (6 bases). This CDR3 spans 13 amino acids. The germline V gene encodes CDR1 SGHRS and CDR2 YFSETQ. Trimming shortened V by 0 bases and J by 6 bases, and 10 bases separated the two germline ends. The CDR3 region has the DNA TGCGCCAGCAGCTTGGCCATGGGGGGCGAGCAGTACTTC. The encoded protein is CASSLAMGGEQYF.

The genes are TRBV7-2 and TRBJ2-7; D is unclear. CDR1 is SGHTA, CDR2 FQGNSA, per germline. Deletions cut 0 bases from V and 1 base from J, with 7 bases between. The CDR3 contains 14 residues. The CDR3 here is CASSLAWSSYEQYF. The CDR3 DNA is TGTGCCAGCAGCTTAGCTTGGAGTTCCTACGAGCAGTACTTC. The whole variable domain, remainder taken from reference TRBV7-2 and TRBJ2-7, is GAGVSQSPSNKVTEKGKDVELRCDPISGHTALYWYRQSLGQGLEFLIYFQGNSAPDKSGLPSDRFSAERTGGSVSTLTIQRTQQEDSAVYLCASSLAWSSYEQYFGPGTRLTVT.

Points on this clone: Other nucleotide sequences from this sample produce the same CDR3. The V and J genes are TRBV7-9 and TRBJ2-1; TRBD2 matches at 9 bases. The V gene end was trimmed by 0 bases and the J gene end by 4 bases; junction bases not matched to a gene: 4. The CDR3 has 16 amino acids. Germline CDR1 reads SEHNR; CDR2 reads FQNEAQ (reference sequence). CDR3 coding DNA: TGTGCCAGCAGCTTAGCCCTAGCGGGGACTTACAATGAGCAGTTCTTC. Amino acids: CASSLALAGTYNEQFF.

Written as DNA, the CDR3 is TGTGCCAGCAGTGTAACAGGGAGTATGGGTGGCTACACCTTC. It encodes CASSVTGSMGGYTF. This chain joins TRBV2 and TRBJ1-2; the D gene is possibly TRBD1 (6 bases). Trimming left V 4 bases short and J 7 bases short, with 16 bases between. CDR1 is SNHLY, CDR2 FYNNEI, per germline. CDR3 length: 14 residues.

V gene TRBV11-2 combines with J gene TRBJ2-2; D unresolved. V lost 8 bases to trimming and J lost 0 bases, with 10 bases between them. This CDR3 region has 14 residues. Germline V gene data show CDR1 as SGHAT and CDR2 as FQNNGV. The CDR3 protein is CASQWAPNTGELFF. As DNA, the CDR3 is TGTGCCAGCCAGTGGGCTCCGAACACCGGGGAGCTGTTTTTT.

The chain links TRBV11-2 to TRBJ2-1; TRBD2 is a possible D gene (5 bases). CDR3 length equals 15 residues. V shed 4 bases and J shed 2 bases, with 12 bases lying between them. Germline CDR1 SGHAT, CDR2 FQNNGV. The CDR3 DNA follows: TGTGCCAGCAGCTCCCCCGGGGAAGCCTACAATGAGCAGTTCTTC. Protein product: CASSSPGEAYNEQFF.

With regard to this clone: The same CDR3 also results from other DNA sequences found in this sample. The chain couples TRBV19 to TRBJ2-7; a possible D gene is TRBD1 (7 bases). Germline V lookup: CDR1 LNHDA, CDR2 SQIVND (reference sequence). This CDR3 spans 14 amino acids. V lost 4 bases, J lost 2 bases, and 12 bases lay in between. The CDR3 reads CASSSGTVTYEQYF. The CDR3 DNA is TGTGCCAGTAGTAGCGGGACAGTGACCTACGAGCAGTACTTC.

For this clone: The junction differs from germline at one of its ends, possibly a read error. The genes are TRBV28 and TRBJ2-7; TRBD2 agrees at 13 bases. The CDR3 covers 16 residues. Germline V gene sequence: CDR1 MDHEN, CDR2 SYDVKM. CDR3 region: CASSIRTSGGAGERYF. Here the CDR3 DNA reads TGTGCCAGCAGTATCAGAACTAGCGGGGGGGCGGGTGAGCGGTACTTC.

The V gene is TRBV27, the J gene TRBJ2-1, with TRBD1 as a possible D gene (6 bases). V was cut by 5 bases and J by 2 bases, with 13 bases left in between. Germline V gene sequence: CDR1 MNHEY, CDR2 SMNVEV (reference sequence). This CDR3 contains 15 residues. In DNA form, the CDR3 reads TGTGCCAGCAGTGACGACAGGAGTACCTACAATGAGCAGTTCTTC. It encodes CASSDDRSTYNEQFF.

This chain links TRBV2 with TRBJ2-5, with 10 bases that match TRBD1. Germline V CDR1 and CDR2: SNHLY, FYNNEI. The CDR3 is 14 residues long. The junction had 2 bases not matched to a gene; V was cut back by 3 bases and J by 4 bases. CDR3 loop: CASSDRTGGETQYF. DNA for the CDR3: TGTGCCAGCAGTGACCGGACAGGGGGAGAGACCCAGTACTTC.

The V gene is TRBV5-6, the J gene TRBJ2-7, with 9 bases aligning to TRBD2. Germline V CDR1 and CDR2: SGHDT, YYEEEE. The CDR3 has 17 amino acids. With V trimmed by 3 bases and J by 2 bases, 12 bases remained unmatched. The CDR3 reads CASSWDLGLAGPYEQYF. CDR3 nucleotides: TGTGCCAGCAGCTGGGATCTAGGGCTAGCGGGGCCCTACGAGCAGTACTTC.

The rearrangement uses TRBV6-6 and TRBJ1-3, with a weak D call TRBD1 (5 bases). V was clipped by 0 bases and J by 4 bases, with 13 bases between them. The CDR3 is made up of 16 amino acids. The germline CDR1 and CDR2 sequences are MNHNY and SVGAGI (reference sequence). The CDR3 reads CASSYSRVSGGNTIYF. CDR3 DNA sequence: TGTGCCAGCAGTTACTCCAGGGTTTCAGGAGGAAACACCATATATTTT.

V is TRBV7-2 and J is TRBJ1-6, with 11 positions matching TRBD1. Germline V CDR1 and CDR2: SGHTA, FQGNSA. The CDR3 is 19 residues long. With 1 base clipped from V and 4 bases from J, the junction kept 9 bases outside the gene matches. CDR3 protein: CASSLGSRDRGYYNSPLHF. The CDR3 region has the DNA TGTGCCAGCAGCTTAGGATCCCGGGACAGGGGGTATTATAATTCACCCCTCCACTTT.

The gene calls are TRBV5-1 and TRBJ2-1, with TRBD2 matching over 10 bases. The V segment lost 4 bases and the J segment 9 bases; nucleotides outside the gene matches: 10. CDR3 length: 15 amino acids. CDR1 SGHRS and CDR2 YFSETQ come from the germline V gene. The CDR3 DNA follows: TGCGCCAGCAGCGCTCCAAGCGGGGGGGCCGGTGAGCAGTTCTTC. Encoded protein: CASSAPSGGAGEQFF. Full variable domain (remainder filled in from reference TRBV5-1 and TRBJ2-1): KAGVTQTPRYLIKTRGQQVTLSCSPISGHRSVSWYQQTPGQGLQFLFEYFSETQRNKGNFPGRFSGRQFSNSRSEMNVSTLELGDSALYLCASSAPSGGAGEQFFGPGTRLTVL.

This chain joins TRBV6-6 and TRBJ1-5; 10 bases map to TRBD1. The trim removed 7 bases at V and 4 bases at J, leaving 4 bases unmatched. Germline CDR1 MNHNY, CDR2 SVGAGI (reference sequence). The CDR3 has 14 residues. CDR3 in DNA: TGTGCCAGCACCGGGGGACAGGGGAATCAGCCCCAGCATTTT. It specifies CASTGGQGNQPQHF.